The 27 T cell receptor beta chains in this list originate from one sample, sequenced in a study of memory B cells and T cells in multiple sclerosis. Their cognate antigens are unknown. After stimulus-free culture, autoproliferating CFSE-dim and non-proliferating CFSE-high T cells were sequenced separately. Pooled replicate wells came from some 50 million CFSE-labeled PBMCs cultured about seven days without stimulus. Sequencing used immunoSEQ multiplex PCR; TCRdb keeps in-frame clones, though not all of them. The sample lists about 12,000 clones; 80% to 90% were seen once. Sequencing was carried out using PBMCs from blood kept in culture. All receptors come from a human donor with multiple sclerosis.

This chain uses TRBV9 with TRBJ2-7, with D uncertain. Trimming shortened V by 0 bases and J by 4 bases, and 8 bases separated the two germline ends. CDR3 size: 13 residues. Germline V gene lookup returns CDR1 SGDLS and CDR2 YYNGEE. The CDR3 reads CASSVAPRYEQYF. The CDR3 DNA reads as TGTGCCAGCAGCGTAGCCCCCAGATACGAGCAGTACTTC.

The rearrangement uses TRBV7-9 and TRBJ1-5; the D is unclear. Germline V gene sequence: CDR1 SEHNR, CDR2 FQNEAQ (reference sequence). The V end lost 4 bases, the J end lost 0 bases, and 13 bases lay between the germline ends. The CDR3 totals 16 residues. The CDR3 bases are TGTGCCAGCAGCTCTGGTCGGACTTATAGCAATCAGCCCCAGCATTTT. It is translated as CASSSGRTYSNQPQHF. Together with reference TRBV7-9 and TRBJ1-5, the CDR3 gives the full variable domain: DTGVSQNPRHKITKRGQNVTFRCDPISEHNRLYWYRQTLGQGPEFLTYFQNEAQLEKSRLLSDRFSAERPKGSFSTLEIQRTEQGDSAMYLCASSSGRTYSNQPQHFGDGTRLSIL.

This CDR3 reads CASRGGSGVSSYNEQFF. The CDR3 DNA is TGCGCCAGCAGGGGAGGTAGCGGGGTTAGCTCCTACAATGAGCAGTTCTTC. This chain connects TRBV5-1 to TRBJ2-1, with TRBD2 matching 8 bases. CDR1 is SGHRS and CDR2 is YFSETQ in the germline V gene. V trimming: 5 bases; J trimming: 0 bases; junction bases outside the gene matches: 10. The CDR3 covers 17 residues.

The V and J genes are TRBV27 and TRBJ2-7; D is undetermined. Germline V gene data show CDR1 as MNHEY and CDR2 as SMNVEV (reference sequence). The ends were cut back, 0 bases at V and 0 bases at J, with 9 bases in the middle. The CDR3 runs to 15 residues. CDR3 in DNA: TGTGCCAGCAGTTTATCCGGGCTAAGCTCCTACGAGCAGTACTTC. It yields the protein CASSLSGLSSYEQYF.

The chain recombines TRBV27 with TRBJ1-2; D gene uncertain. CDR1 MNHEY and CDR2 SMNVEV come from the germline V gene (reference sequence). V shed 6 bases and J shed 2 bases, with 4 bases lying between them. This CDR3 is built from 11 residues. CDR3 DNA sequence: TGTGCCAGCAGCCTCAACTATGGCTACACCTTC. Translating it yields CASSLNYGYTF.

The chain recombines TRBV28 with TRBJ2-7, with D perhaps matching TRBD1 (6 bases). Trimming shortened V by 5 bases and J by 5 bases, and 22 bases separated the two germline ends. CDR1 MDHEN and CDR2 SYDVKM come from the germline V gene. The CDR3 length is 16 residues. CDR3 protein: CASSHQTGPGSNEQYF. CDR3 DNA sequence: TGTGCCAGCAGTCACCAGACAGGCCCTGGATCCAACGAGCAGTACTTC.

The rearrangement uses TRBV5-1 and TRBJ1-2, with D unclear. The germline V gene has CDR1 SGHRS and CDR2 YFSETQ. The CDR3 runs 13 residues. V was shortened by 0 bases and J by 4 bases, with 7 bases between the two germline ends. CDR3 in amino acids: CASSLDSGYGYTF. Written as DNA, the CDR3 is TGCGCCAGCAGCTTGGATAGTGGCTATGGCTACACCTTC.

A single count supports this clone. The chain has TRBV5-6 and TRBJ2-7; 9 bases are a match to TRBD1. The CDR3 is 15 residues long. Germline V CDR1 and CDR2: SGHDT, YYEEEE. V was pared by 4 bases and J by 4 bases, with 9 bases of the junction left unmatched. CDR3: CASSRSGQGRYEQYF. The CDR3 bases are TGTGCCAGCAGCCGTTCGGGACAGGGAAGGTACGAGCAGTACTTC.

The chain combines TRBV5-1 with TRBJ2-7; TRBD2 aligns across 12 bases. This CDR3 region has 15 residues. Germline CDR1 is SGHRS and CDR2 is YFSETQ. The V and J ends lost 5 bases and 1 base, in that order; junction bases with no gene match: 4. The CDR3 loop is CASRSGLAGSYEQYF. The DNA for the CDR3 is TGCGCCAGCAGATCCGGACTAGCGGGATCCTACGAGCAGTACTTC.

This rearrangement joins TRBV7-2 to TRBJ1-4; a weak D match, TRBD1 (6 bases). The germline gives CDR1 SGHTA, CDR2 FQGNSA. Trimming left V 5 bases short and J 0 bases short, with 10 bases between. The CDR3 sequence is 15 residues long. CDR3: CASSLDSSTNEKLFF. The CDR3 bases are TGTGCCAGCAGCCTGGACAGTTCAACTAATGAAAAACTGTTTTTT.

The genes are TRBV30 and TRBJ2-7; D ambiguous. V dropped 0 bases and J dropped 3 bases, with 9 bases sitting between them. The CDR3 is 13 residues long. Per germline, CDR1 GTSNPN and CDR2 SVGIG (reference sequence). The DNA of the CDR3 is TGTGCCTGGAGTGTTACACACCGCTACGAGCAGTACTTC. This encodes CAWSVTHRYEQYF.

The chain couples TRBV2 to TRBJ2-6; 7 bases line up with TRBD2. The CDR3 covers 12 residues. Germline V gene lookup returns CDR1 SNHLY and CDR2 FYNNEI. The V and J ends lost 8 bases and 7 bases, in that order; junction bases with no gene match: 2. The CDR3: CASRGDANVLTF. The CDR3 DNA sequence: TGTGCCAGCCGGGGGGACGCCAACGTCCTGACTTTC.

The chain employs TRBV5-5 and TRBJ2-7; D possibly matches TRBD1 or TRBD2 (5 bases each). Germline lookup yields CDR1 SGHKS and CDR2 YYEKEE (reference sequence). CDR3 length: 14 residues. Trimming cost V 4 bases and J 5 bases, with 16 bases left between them. The CDR3, as DNA: TGTGCCAGCAGCGGGGCAGGCGGAGGAAACGAGCAGTACTTC. This encodes CASSGAGGGNEQYF.

This CDR3 reads CASSLRDRHNSPLHF. The CDR3 DNA follows: TGCGCCAGCAGCTTACGAGACAGACATAATTCACCCCTCCACTTT. The V call is TRBV5-1, the J call TRBJ1-6, with a tentative D call TRBD1 (5 bases). The CDR3 contains 15 residues. The V and J ends lost 2 bases and 5 bases respectively, with 11 bases between them. Germline CDR1 reads SGHRS; CDR2 reads YFSETQ.

The chain uses TRBV19 and TRBJ1-2; 7 nucleotides align to TRBD1. Germline V gives CDR1 LNHDA, CDR2 SQIVND (reference sequence). Trimming at V came to 4 bases and at J to 8 bases, leaving 10 bases not matched to a gene. The CDR3 spans 14 residues. DNA for the CDR3: TGTGCCAGTAGTAAAAACGGACAGGCGGGGGGCTACACCTTC. This encodes CASSKNGQAGGYTF.

The chain links TRBV20-1 to TRBJ2-7, with unresolved D. V lost 8 bases and J lost 5, with 13 bases in between. The length of the CDR3 is 11 residues. Germline V CDR1 and CDR2: DFQATT, SNEGSKA (reference sequence). CDR3 coding DNA: TGCAGTACTCGTGAAAAGAACGAGCAGTACTTC. As protein: CSTREKNEQYF.

The V and J genes are TRBV7-8 and TRBJ2-7; D is unclear. This CDR3 is built from 12 residues. Germline V gene lookup returns CDR1 SGHVS and CDR2 FQNEAQ. The V end lost 1 base, the J end lost 4 bases, and 5 bases lay between the germline ends. CDR3 loop: CASSLVFYEQYF. The DNA for the CDR3 is TGTGCCAGCAGCTTAGTGTTTTACGAGCAGTACTTC. Using reference TRBV7-8 and TRBJ2-7 for the parts outside the CDR3, the full variable domain is GAGVSQSPRYKVAKRGQDVALRCDPISGHVSLFWYQQALGQGPEFLTYFQNEAQLDKSGLPSDRFFAERPEGSVSTLKIQRTQQEDSAVYLCASSLVFYEQYFGPGTRLTVT.

This clone has a handful of counts. Written as DNA, the CDR3 is TGTGCCAGCAGCGCGGACAGCGATCAGCCCCAGCATTTT. Its protein is CASSADSDQPQHF. The genes are TRBV9 and TRBJ1-5; maybe TRBD1 (6 bases). The CDR3 totals 13 residues. V dropped 3 bases and J dropped 5 bases, with 9 bases sitting between them. Germline V gene data show CDR1 as SGDLS and CDR2 as YYNGEE.

This chain uses TRBV11-2 with TRBJ2-7; D is perhaps TRBD1 or TRBD2 (6 bases each). This CDR3 is built from 13 residues. Germline CDR1 and CDR2: SGHAT and FQNNGV. Trimming pared 5 bases from V and 6 bases from J, leaving 14 bases between. The CDR3 here is CASSSRRGSEQYF. In DNA, the CDR3 is TGTGCCAGCAGCAGTCGGAGGGGGAGCGAGCAGTACTTC.

This chain uses TRBV4-1 with TRBJ2-7, with TRBD2 as a possible D gene (5 bases). CDR1 is MGHRA and CDR2 is YSYEKL in the germline V gene. CDR3 size: 13 residues. Between the trimmed V and J ends, which lost 4 bases and 5 bases, there was a span of 12 bases. DNA of the CDR3: TGCGCCAGCAGCCCCTACGGAGGTAACGAGCAGTACTTC. Amino acids: CASSPYGGNEQYF.

The gene calls are TRBV2 and TRBJ1-1; TRBD1 might be the D (5 bases). Trimming removed 3 bases from V and 3 bases from J, with 20 bases in between. The CDR3 covers 17 residues. Germline lookup yields CDR1 SNHLY and CDR2 FYNNEI. CDR3 region: CASSDRARGGSDTEAFF. CDR3 DNA: TGTGCCAGCAGTGATAGAGCCCGCGGGGGGTCCGACACTGAAGCTTTCTTT. The full variable domain, in which reference TRBV2 and TRBJ1-1 provide the parts outside the CDR3, is EPEVTQTPSHQVTQMGQEVILRCVPISNHLYFYWYRQILGQKVEFLVSFYNNEISEKSEIFDDQFSVERPDGSNFTLKIRSTKLEDSAMYFCASSDRARGGSDTEAFFGQGTRLTVV.

The chain links TRBV28 to TRBJ1-4; weak D call: TRBD1 (5 bases). Deletions cut 6 bases from V and 16 bases from J, with 21 bases between. Per the germline V gene, CDR1 is MDHEN and CDR2 is SYDVKM. There are 13 residues in the CDR3. The CDR3 coding sequence is TGTGCCAGCAGGGAGTCATCCGGGACCCTCGGGTTTTTT. Its protein is CASRESSGTLGFF.

This clone occurred once. This chain uses TRBV2 with TRBJ2-3, with D tentatively TRBD1 (5 bases). Trimming stripped 6 bases from V and 1 base from J, with 14 bases between. Germline V gene sequence: CDR1 SNHLY, CDR2 FYNNEI. This CDR3 has 15 residues. CDR3 nucleotide sequence: TGTGCCAGCAGGGTTGGGGCAGACCGCACAGATACGCAGTATTTT. Its translation: CASRVGADRTDTQYF.

The chain has TRBV5-1 and TRBJ2-5; the D gene is possibly TRBD1 (6 bases). CDR3 length equals 14 residues. V lost 1 base, J lost 1 base, and 8 bases lay in between. Germline CDR1 is SGHRS and CDR2 is YFSETQ. The CDR3 DNA follows: TGCGCCAGCAGCTTGACAGGGCTCCAAGAGACCCAGTACTTC. Its translation is CASSLTGLQETQYF.

As for this clone: The same CDR3 can be traced to other DNA sequences in this sample. This chain links TRBV5-6 with TRBJ1-3; 7 nucleotides match TRBD1. The CDR3 extends over 19 amino acids. The germline V gene has CDR1 SGHDT and CDR2 YYEEEE. With V trimmed by 0 bases and J by 0 bases, 12 bases remained unmatched. CDR3 nucleotide sequence: TGTGCCAGCAGCTTGGGGGGGCCAGGGGGTCGAAGCTCTGGAAACACCATATATTTT. Translating gives CASSLGGPGGRSSGNTIYF.

The genes are TRBV15 and TRBJ1-1, with D maybe TRBD1 (5 bases). V lost 5 bases, J lost 5 bases, and 18 bases lay in between. The CDR3 has 15 residues. In germline, CDR1 is LNHNV, CDR2 YYDKDF (reference sequence). This CDR3 reads CATSGATELGTEAFF. DNA of the CDR3: TGTGCCACCAGCGGCGCGACAGAGCTTGGGACTGAAGCTTTCTTT. Using reference TRBV15 and TRBJ1-1 for the parts outside the CDR3, the full variable domain is DAMVIQNPRYQVTQFGKPVTLSCSQTLNHNVMYWYQQKSSQAPKLLFHYYDKDFNNEADTPDNFQSRRPNTSFCFLDIRSPGLGDTAMYLCATSGATELGTEAFFGQGTRLTVV.

The chain has TRBV9 and TRBJ1-3; 10 positions match TRBD1. In germline, CDR1 is SGDLS, CDR2 YYNGEE. The length of the CDR3 is 18 residues. J was trimmed by 0 bases and V by 4 bases; bases with no gene match: 10. CDR3 sequence reads: CASSPVPRTGGSGNTIYF. The CDR3, as DNA: TGTGCCAGCAGCCCCGTACCTCGGACAGGGGGCTCTGGAAACACCATATATTTT.